The next 13 T cell receptor beta chains were all read from a single sample in a study of control samples from healthy donors and cancer patients (dated by TCRdb to the early 2020s). Library preparation employed the immunoSEQ multiplex PCR assay. TCRdb obtained this table from immuneACCESS and retained in-frame rearrangements with V and J assigned. These tables miss some clones; where compared with another copy, unresolved V genes account for less than half of the shortfall, and the remainder is unexplained. This sample lists 70,000 to 100,000 clones; about 90% were detected once. Of the sample, 1.5% to 2% falls within the top ten clones. Sequencing was performed on PBMCs. Receptors were obtained from a woman aged 60-75 years with head and neck cancer.

The chain has TRBV10-3 and TRBJ2-7; 11 bases align to TRBD1. The germline CDR1 and CDR2 sequences are ENHRY and SYGVKD. Trimming removed 0 bases from V and 3 bases from J; junction bases left unmatched: 7. The CDR3 contains 17 residues. CDR3 in amino acids: CAISESGRDRGSYEQYF. CDR3 sequence (DNA): TGTGCCATCAGTGAGTCGGGGAGGGACAGGGGGAGCTACGAGCAGTACTTC.

This chain joins TRBV27 and TRBJ1-5, with a possible D match to TRBD1 (5 bases). V was shortened by 4 bases and J by 0 bases, with 13 bases between the two germline ends. Looked up from germline, CDR1 is MNHEY and CDR2 is SMNVEV (reference sequence). The CDR3 contains 16 residues. CDR3 coding DNA: TGTGCCAGCAGTTGGCGGGACGGAAATAGCAATCAGCCCCAGCATTTT. Translation: CASSWRDGNSNQPQHF.

The rearrangement joins TRBV18 to TRBJ2-7; 7 nucleotides agree with TRBD2. The CDR3 runs 12 residues. In germline, CDR1 is KGHSH, CDR2 LQKENI. The V segment lost 3 bases and the J segment 6 bases; nucleotides outside the gene matches: 2. CDR3 sequence: CASSPGGVEQYF. In DNA, the CDR3 is TGTGCCAGCTCACCGGGAGGGGTCGAGCAGTACTTC.

V usage is TRBV19 and J usage is TRBJ2-5, with D perhaps matching TRBD1 (6 bases). V lost 5 bases, J lost 5 bases, and 15 bases lay in between. CDR1 and CDR2 from the germline V gene are LNHDA and SQIVND (reference sequence). The CDR3 is 14 residues long. CDR3 coding DNA: TGTGCCAGTAGTCCATGGACAGCAGGCGAGACCCAGTACTTC. Amino acids: CASSPWTAGETQYF.

The chain carries TRBV19 and TRBJ2-1, with a possible D match to TRBD2 (5 bases). Germline V gene sequence: CDR1 LNHDA, CDR2 SQIVND (reference sequence). CDR3 length: 15 residues. V was pared by 4 bases and J by 4 bases, with 14 bases between. The CDR3 region has the DNA TGTGCCAGTAGTACCGGGATCCGCTCTTACAATGAGCAGTTCTTC. This encodes CASSTGIRSYNEQFF.

This clone was counted between two and nine times. The V and J genes are TRBV12-5 and TRBJ2-1; 9 nucleotides match TRBD2. Germline CDR1 is LGHNT and CDR2 is FRNRAP. The length of the CDR3 is 17 residues. With V trimmed by 1 base and J by 0 bases, 4 bases remained unmatched. The DNA of the CDR3 is TGTGCTAGTGGTTTGGGCAGCGGGAGGCCCTCCTACAATGAGCAGTTCTTC. This sequence encodes CASGLGSGRPSYNEQFF.

This rearrangement joins TRBV5-1 to TRBJ2-2; 9 nucleotides align to TRBD1. This CDR3 spans 14 amino acids. V lost 4 bases, J lost 3 bases, and 1 base stayed unmatched. CDR1 and CDR2 (germline): SGHRS, YFSETQ. The CDR3 DNA reads as TGCGCCAGCAGCCGGACAGGGGACACCGGGGAGCTGTTTTTT. Amino acids: CASSRTGDTGELFF. The full variable domain, in which reference TRBV5-1 and TRBJ2-2 provide the parts outside the CDR3, is KAGVTQTPRYLIKTRGQQVTLSCSPISGHRSVSWYQQTPGQGLQFLFEYFSETQRNKGNFPGRFSGRQFSNSRSEMNVSTLELGDSALYLCASSRTGDTGELFFGEGSRLTVL.

This chain joins TRBV5-4 and TRBJ2-5; D unclear. The V gene lost 1 base and the J gene lost 4 bases, with 8 bases spanning the gap. This CDR3 has 13 residues. Per the germline V gene, CDR1 is SGHNT and CDR2 is YYREEE (reference sequence). DNA of the CDR3: TGTGCCAGCAGCTTGTTAGGGTTAGAGACCCAGTACTTC. Translation gives CASSLLGLETQYF.

The chain carries TRBV19 and TRBJ1-5, with 8 bases that match TRBD1. The CDR3 extends over 14 amino acids. Germline V CDR1 and CDR2: LNHDA, SQIVND (reference sequence). V lost 3 bases to trimming and J lost 6 bases; unmatched junction nucleotides: 4. The CDR3 nucleotides are TGTGCCAGTAGTATCAGGGGGCGAAGTCAGCCCCAGCATTTT. As protein: CASSIRGRSQPQHF.

This chain connects TRBV25-1 to TRBJ1-3; 9 bases line up with TRBD1. This CDR3 contains 16 residues. V was clipped by 2 bases and J by 3 bases; unmatched bases: 5. Germline CDR1 MGHDK, CDR2 SYGVNS. This CDR3 is CASSETGGVSGNTIYF. The DNA for the CDR3 is TGTGCCAGCAGTGAAACAGGGGGCGTAAGTGGAAACACCATATATTTT.

The V gene is TRBV28, the J gene TRBJ2-3; D may be TRBD1 (5 bases). There are 15 residues in the CDR3. Germline V lookup: CDR1 MDHEN, CDR2 SYDVKM. The ends were cut back, 7 bases at V and 7 bases at J, with 21 bases in the middle. The DNA for the CDR3 is TGTGCCAGCACCACCTCAACAGGCCCTTTACATACGCAGTATTTT. Residues: CASTTSTGPLHTQYF.

For the CDR3, the DNA is TGCGCCAGCAGCTTGGGCGACAATGAGCAGTTCTTC. Translated, it gives CASSLGDNEQFF. V usage is TRBV5-1 and J usage is TRBJ2-1; no reliable D call. Germline CDR1 SGHRS, CDR2 YFSETQ. This CDR3 contains 12 residues. V lost 0 bases, J lost 5 bases, and 3 bases lay in between.

Here the CDR3 reads CASSLDSATYEQYF. As DNA, the CDR3 is TGTGCCAGCAGCTTAGATTCGGCGACCTACGAGCAGTACTTC. The chain recombines TRBV11-2 with TRBJ2-7; no definite D call. Germline loops: CDR1 SGHAT, CDR2 FQNNGV. The CDR3 totals 14 residues. Trimming left V 0 bases short and J 2 bases short, with 8 bases between.